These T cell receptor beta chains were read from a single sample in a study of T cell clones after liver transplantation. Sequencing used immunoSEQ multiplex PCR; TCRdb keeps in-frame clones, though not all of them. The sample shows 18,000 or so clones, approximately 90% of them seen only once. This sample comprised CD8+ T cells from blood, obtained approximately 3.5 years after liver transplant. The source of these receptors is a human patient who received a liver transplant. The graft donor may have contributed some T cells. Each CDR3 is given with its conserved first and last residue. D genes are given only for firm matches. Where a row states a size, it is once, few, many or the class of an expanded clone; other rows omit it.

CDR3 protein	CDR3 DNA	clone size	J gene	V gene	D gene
CSAAGSGSENEQFF	TGCAGCGCCGCGGGTAGCGGGAGTGAGAATGAGCAGTTCTTC	NA	TRBJ2-1	TRBV29-1	TRBD2
CASSLGQGFRQPQHF	TGTGCCAGCAGTTTAGGGCAGGGGTTCCGGCAGCCCCAGCATTTT	once	TRBJ1-5	TRBV28	NA
CAWSLAGGHEQYF	TGTGCCTGGAGTCTAGCGGGAGGCCACGAGCAGTACTTC	NA	TRBJ2-7	TRBV30	TRBD2
CATSRVAGYQPQHF	TGTGCCACCAGCAGAGTTGCGGGGTATCAGCCCCAGCATTTT	NA	TRBJ1-5	TRBV15	NA
CASSLVTSNNEQFF	TGTGCCAGCAGCTTAGTGACTAGTAACAATGAGCAGTTCTTC	few	TRBJ2-1	TRBV11-3	NA
CASTGRSNYGYTF	TGTGCCAGCACGGGTAGATCGAACTATGGCTACACCTTC	NA	TRBJ1-2	TRBV25-1	NA
CASSLGAGNQPQHF	TGTGCCAGCAGCTTAGGGGCAGGCAATCAGCCCCAGCATTTT	NA	TRBJ1-5	TRBV7-9	NA
CASCAGGGSYEQYF	TGTGCCAGTTGCGCGGGAGGGGGATCCTACGAGCAGTACTTC	NA	TRBJ2-7	TRBV19	TRBD2
CASSPRLGSGRANEQFF	TGTGCCAGCAGCCCCCGACTTGGTAGCGGGAGGGCCAATGAGCAGTTCTTC	NA	TRBJ2-1	TRBV9	TRBD2
CASSPGHTEAFF	TGTGCCAGCAGTCCAGGCCACACTGAAGCTTTCTTT	NA	TRBJ1-1	TRBV2	NA
CASSSTEGHTDTQYF	TGTGCCAGCAGCTCAACAGAAGGACACACAGATACGCAGTATTTT	NA	TRBJ2-3	TRBV7-9	NA
CASSFPGGPTDTQYF	TGTGCCAGCAGCTTCCCGGGAGGGCCGACAGATACGCAGTATTTT	NA	TRBJ2-3	TRBV11-2	TRBD2
CASSFSEAVQYF	TGTGCCAGCAGCTTTAGTGAGGCGGTGCAGTACTTC	few	TRBJ2-7	TRBV7-2	NA
CASSYGTRSHTF	TGTGCCAGCAGTTACGGGACGAGGAGTCACACCTTC	few	TRBJ1-2	TRBV28	NA
CASSIAAVLLGGSNQPQHF	TGTGCCAGTAGTATCGCGGCAGTCCTTCTCGGGGGTAGCAATCAGCCCCAGCATTTT	NA	TRBJ1-5	TRBV19	NA
CASSQDWFNEQFF	TGCGCCAGCAGCCAAGATTGGTTTAATGAGCAGTTCTTC	NA	TRBJ2-1	TRBV4-3	NA
CASSLFSGDKGGVRYGNTIYF	TGTGCCAGCAGCTTATTCAGCGGGGATAAGGGGGGGGTCCGTTATGGAAACACCATATATTTT	NA	TRBJ1-3	TRBV7-8	NA
CASSMVSGTYNEQFF	TGTGCCAGTAGTATGGTTAGCGGAACCTACAATGAGCAGTTCTTC	NA	TRBJ2-1	TRBV19	NA
CASSLMEGNTEAFF	TGCGCCAGCAGCTTGATGGAGGGGAACACTGAAGCTTTCTTT	NA	TRBJ1-1	TRBV5-1	NA
CASSLGSGGYGANVLTF	TGTGCCAGCAGCTTAGGGTCTGGGGGATACGGGGCCAACGTCCTGACTTTC	NA	TRBJ2-6	TRBV13	NA
CASSLGSGGTDTQYF	TGTGCCAGCAGCTTAGGTTCGGGGGGCACAGATACGCAGTATTTT	once	TRBJ2-3	TRBV7-8	NA
CASSEMGQVYYNEQFF	TGTGCCAGCAGTGAAATGGGACAGGTCTACTACAATGAGCAGTTCTTC	NA	TRBJ2-1	TRBV2	TRBD1
CASSPPRALNTEAFF	TGTGCCAGCAGCCCCCCCCGGGCGCTGAACACTGAAGCTTTCTTT	medium-sized	TRBJ1-1	TRBV5-7	NA
CASSSGYEQYF	TGTGCCAGCAGTTCAGGCTACGAGCAGTACTTC	NA	TRBJ2-7	TRBV27	NA
CASSLPRVNTEAFF	TGTGCCAGCAGTCTCCCCCGGGTGAACACTGAAGCTTTCTTT	NA	TRBJ1-1	TRBV7-9	NA
CASSLGVDEQFF	TGTGCCAGCAGCTTAGGTGTGGATGAGCAGTTCTTC	once	TRBJ2-1	TRBV7-9	NA
CASSDWTGTNYEQYF	TGTGCCAGCAGTGACTGGACAGGGACGAACTACGAGCAGTACTTC	NA	TRBJ2-7	TRBV25-1	TRBD1
CASSLLVTGELFF	TGTGCCAGCAGCTTGCTGGTAACCGGGGAGCTGTTTTTT	NA	TRBJ2-2	TRBV5-4	NA
CASSISEQEATFF	TGTGCCAGTAGTATATCGGAACAGGAGGCTACGTTCTTC	NA	TRBJ2-1	TRBV19	NA
CASSSAGTPPMNTEAFF	TGTGCCAGCAGCTCAGCCGGGACACCACCAATGAACACTGAAGCTTTCTTT	NA	TRBJ1-1	TRBV28	NA
CASLRYNEQFF	TGTGCCAGCTTGCGCTACAATGAGCAGTTCTTC	NA	TRBJ2-1	TRBV27	NA
CASSLSGWGEQYF	TGTGCCAGCAGCCTCTCGGGTTGGGGCGAGCAGTACTTC	NA	TRBJ2-7	TRBV27	NA
CASRGSGPETQYF	TGTGCCAGCAGGGGCTCGGGGCCAGAGACCCAGTACTTC	NA	TRBJ2-5	TRBV28	NA
CASMDLSYEQYF	TGTGCCAGCATGGACCTCTCCTACGAGCAGTACTTC	NA	TRBJ2-7	TRBV7-9	NA
CASSYTGNEQFF	TGTGCCAGCAGTTACACCGGAAATGAGCAGTTCTTC	NA	TRBJ2-1	TRBV5-4	NA
CASSDRNTGELFF	TGTGCCAGCAGCGACAGAAACACCGGGGAGCTGTTTTTT	NA	TRBJ2-2	TRBV7-9	NA
CASSSPGANYEQYF	TGTGCCAGTAGTAGTCCAGGGGCCAACTACGAGCAGTACTTC	NA	TRBJ2-7	TRBV19	NA
CASSLDIASGGTDTQYF	TGTGCCAGCAGTTTAGATATAGCTAGCGGGGGCACAGATACGCAGTATTTT	once	TRBJ2-3	TRBV28	TRBD2
CASSLDREAGNTIYF	TGTGCCAGTAGCCTCGACAGGGAGGCTGGAAACACCATATATTTT	NA	TRBJ1-3	TRBV19	TRBD1
CASSEARWLSTGAAYTF	TGTGCCAGCAGTGAAGCGCGTTGGTTGAGCACAGGGGCGGCCTACACCTTC	NA	TRBJ1-2	TRBV6-1	TRBD1
CASSVRDRGTYEQYF	TGCGCCAGCAGCGTCCGGGACAGAGGTACGTACGAGCAGTACTTC	NA	TRBJ2-7	TRBV4-1	TRBD1
CASEGQRDYEQYF	TGTGCCAGCGAGGGACAGCGAGACTACGAGCAGTACTTC	NA	TRBJ2-7	TRBV11-2	TRBD1
CASSKVPGTNANYGYTF	TGTGCCAGCAGCAAAGTTCCAGGGACTAATGCTAACTATGGCTACACCTTC	NA	TRBJ1-2	TRBV21-1	NA
CASSYHRGQETQYF	TGTGCCAGCAGTTATCACAGGGGTCAAGAGACCCAGTACTTC	once	TRBJ2-5	TRBV6-5	TRBD1
CASSRPTSVEQFF	TGTGCCAGCAGCAGACCGACTAGTGTTGAGCAGTTCTTC	NA	TRBJ2-1	TRBV7-9	NA
CASSIGTVYGYTF	TGTGCCAGTAGTATCGGGACCGTCTATGGCTACACCTTC	NA	TRBJ1-2	TRBV19	NA
CASSTTSGRINEQFF	TGTGCCAGCAGCACGACTAGCGGGAGGATCAATGAGCAGTTCTTC	NA	TRBJ2-1	TRBV11-2	TRBD2
CASSLSRPYGYTF	TGTGCCAGCAGCTTGTCAAGGCCGTATGGCTACACCTTC	NA	TRBJ1-2	TRBV5-5	NA
CASSELRGGTGELFF	TGTGCCAGCAGTGAACTCAGGGGTGGGACCGGGGAGCTGTTTTTT	NA	TRBJ2-2	TRBV6-1	NA
CAGGLAVTDTQYF	TGTGCCGGAGGACTAGCGGTGACAGATACGCAGTATTTT	NA	TRBJ2-3	TRBV2	TRBD2
CASTRTGSSYNEQFF	TGTGCCAGCACCCGGACAGGCAGCTCCTACAATGAGCAGTTCTTC	NA	TRBJ2-1	TRBV27	TRBD1
CASRVGGGEAFF	TGTGCCAGCAGGGTGGGCGGGGGAGAAGCTTTCTTT	few	TRBJ1-1	TRBV27	NA
CASSLGGQAIRPAFF	TGTGCCAGCAGTTTGGGTGGCCAGGCCATCCGGCCAGCTTTCTTT	NA	TRBJ1-1	TRBV28	NA
CASSYGGMNEQYF	TGTGCCAGCAGTTACGGCGGGATGAACGAGCAGTACTTC	NA	TRBJ2-7	TRBV27	NA
CASSFPGLAGESDEQYF	TGTGCCAGCAGTTTCCCAGGACTAGCGGGAGAATCGGACGAGCAGTACTTC	NA	TRBJ2-7	TRBV28	TRBD2
CSVEEPVLDGYTF	TGCAGCGTTGAAGAGCCCGTCCTAGACGGCTACACCTTC	NA	TRBJ1-2	TRBV29-1	NA
CASSPIGYEQYF	TGTGCCAGCAGCCCGATCGGCTACGAGCAGTACTTC	NA	TRBJ2-7	TRBV28	NA
CASTLGGAGELFF	TGTGCCAGTACTCTCGGAGGGGCCGGGGAGCTGTTTTTT	NA	TRBJ2-2	TRBV19	NA
CASSQANNYEQYF	TGCGCCAGCAGCCAAGCAAACAACTACGAGCAGTACTTC	NA	TRBJ2-7	TRBV4-1	NA
CASSLTSGETREQFF	TGCGCCAGCAGCTTGACTAGCGGGGAAACGAGGGAGCAGTTCTTC	NA	TRBJ2-1	TRBV5-1	TRBD2